Following are 14 T cell receptor beta chains from one sample sequenced in a study of molecular identifiers for immune sequencing clone quantification (dated by TCRdb to the late 2010s). The method behind the library was PCR. TCRdb lists the instrument as Illumina HiSeq 4000. The public sequencing data were trimmed at Q25 with fastp and processed into clonotypes with MiXCR by TCRdb, which kept only in-frame beta chains. Rows are combined by CDR3 protein, so each entry shows the most common genes and DNA. The sample has about 320,000 distinct CDR3 sequences on record, around a fifth of them singletons. The top ten constitute about 0.81% of the sample. Sequenced material: naive CD8+ T cells from blood, with Jurkat cell RNA spiked in. Taken with the paper, the label for cell subset or site translates to: FACS-sorted CD8+CD4-CCR7+CD45RA+ naive T cells. The receptors originated from a human donor in good health. Some libraries in this study had Jurkat cell RNA spiked in.

This clonotype was picked up many times. This chain connects TRBV21-1 to TRBJ2-5. TRBV21-1 is annotated as a pseudogene. The CDR3 covers 13 residues. CDR3 sequence (DNA): TGTGCCAGCAGCAATGCAGAACAAGAGACCCAGTACTTC. This sequence encodes CASSNAEQETQYF.

This clonotype was detected a few times. The V and J genes are TRBV7-9 and TRBJ2-3, with 9 bases lining up with TRBD2. The CDR3 spans 17 residues. Germline lookup yields CDR1 SEHNR and CDR2 FQNEAQ (reference sequence). V lost 0 bases to trimming and J lost 3 bases; unmatched junction nucleotides: 7. CDR3 protein: CASSLAVIAGVTDTQYF. CDR3 DNA sequence: TGTGCCAGCAGCTTAGCGGTGATAGCGGGAGTAACAGATACGCAGTATTTT.

The sample holds many counts of this clonotype. The gene calls are TRBV6-5 and TRBJ2-7, with 9 bases identical to TRBD1. There are 15 residues in the CDR3. Germline V gives CDR1 MNHEY, CDR2 SVGAGI. V was pared by 0 bases and J by 4 bases, with 4 bases of the junction left unmatched. CDR3 region: CASSYSKTGGYEQYF. CDR3 nucleotide sequence: TGTGCCAGCAGTTACTCGAAGACAGGGGGATACGAGCAGTACTTC.

On this clonotype: This may come from a read error, since a much larger clone is one base off. V and J are TRBV27 and TRBJ1-1, with 7 bases that match TRBD1. Per the germline V gene, CDR1 is MNHEY and CDR2 is SMNVEV (reference sequence). This CDR3 region has 15 residues. J lost 0 bases, V lost 5 bases, and 6 bases had no gene match. CDR3 amino acids: CASSPRDSMNTEAFF. The CDR3 bases are TGTGCCAGCAGTCCCCGGGACAGCATGAACACTGAAGCTTTCTTT.

This clonotype has only a few counts. The CDR3 bases are TGTGCCATCAGTGAGTCCGGGACCGACTATGGCTACACCTTC. Protein: CAISESGTDYGYTF. The chain combines TRBV10-3 with TRBJ1-2, with a tentative D call TRBD1 (5 bases). The CDR3 runs 14 residues. Trimming took off 0 bases at V and 3 bases at J, with 8 bases between the two ends. CDR1 and CDR2 from the germline V gene are ENHRY and SYGVKD.

This clonotype was counted at least ten times. The V gene is TRBV20-1, the J gene TRBJ2-2; D tentatively reads TRBD1 or TRBD2 (5 bases each). Germline CDR1 is DFQATT and CDR2 is SNEGSKA (reference sequence). Trimming stripped 1 base from V and 3 bases from J, with 18 bases between. The CDR3 sequence is 17 residues long. The CDR3 DNA reads TGCAGTGCTAGAGTAAGAGGGGTGCCGCGGGACACCGGGGAGCTGTTTTTT. Encoded protein: CSARVRGVPRDTGELFF.

V usage is TRBV28 and J usage is TRBJ2-2; perhaps TRBD2 as D (5 bases). The V gene's germline CDR1 is MDHEN and CDR2 SYDVKM. V was trimmed by 8 bases and J by 0 bases, leaving 13 bases between them. CDR3 length equals 15 residues. DNA for the CDR3: TGTGCCAGCGAGGGTCGGGTAACGAACACCGGGGAGCTGTTTTTT. The encoded protein is CASEGRVTNTGELFF. Complete variable domain (other parts from reference TRBV28 and TRBJ2-2): DVKVTQSSRYLVKRTGEKVFLECVQDMDHENMFWYRQDPGLGLRLIYFSYDVKMKEKGDIPEGYSVSREKKERFSLILESASTNQTSMYLCASEGRVTNTGELFFGEGSRLTVL.

This clonotype appeared many times. The rearrangement links TRBV29-1 to TRBJ2-1; 7 positions agree with TRBD2. The CDR3 runs to 16 residues. Germline CDR1 SQVTM, CDR2 ANQGSEA. Trimming cost V 0 bases and J 8 bases; bases outside gene matches: 13. The CDR3, as DNA: TGCAGCGTTGAAGATTGGGCTAGCGGTCCCCGCGATGAGCAGTTCTTC. Translation gives CSVEDWASGPRDEQFF.

In its sample, this clonotype was seen a few times. V usage is TRBV4-1 and J usage is TRBJ2-7; the match to TRBD1 covers 8 bases. CDR1 is MGHRA and CDR2 is YSYEKL in the germline V gene. CDR3 length: 14 amino acids. J lost 5 bases, V lost 2 bases, and 5 bases had no gene match. The CDR3: CASSQRTGQDEQYF. CDR3 DNA sequence: TGCGCCAGCAGCCAACGGACAGGGCAGGACGAGCAGTACTTC.

There are many counts of this clonotype. The chain uses TRBV6-2 or TRBV6-3 and TRBJ1-5, with D hard to call. The CDR3 contains 17 residues. The V end was cut by 3 bases, the J end by 3 bases, with 18 bases between. Germline V lookup: CDR1 MNHEY, CDR2 SVGEGT. The CDR3 reads CASSYRLGLSVNQPQHF. The CDR3 region has the DNA TGTGCCAGCAGTTATCGGTTGGGTTTGAGCGTCAATCAGCCCCAGCATTTT.

This clonotype was recorded at least ten times. The rearrangement links TRBV12-3 or TRBV12-4 to TRBJ1-4, with a weak D call TRBD1 (5 bases). The V and J ends lost 6 bases and 5 bases respectively, with 16 bases between them. The CDR3 has 15 amino acids. The chain's CDR3 is CASSPQGGLNEKLFF. CDR3 sequence (DNA): TGTGCCAGCAGCCCCCAGGGAGGGTTAAATGAAAAACTGTTTTTT.

This chain connects TRBV6-2 or TRBV6-3 to TRBJ2-3, with 8 nucleotides matching TRBD2. The germline V gene has CDR1 MNHEY and CDR2 SVGEGT. The CDR3 has 15 residues. Trimming at V came to 6 bases and at J to 2 bases, leaving 7 bases not matched to a gene. CDR3 sequence reads: CASRSAGEITDTQYF. For the CDR3, the DNA is TGTGCCAGCAGATCAGCGGGAGAGATCACAGATACGCAGTATTTT.

By sample share, this clonotype is medium-sized. The rearrangement links TRBV5-6 to TRBJ2-1; D is tentatively TRBD1 or TRBD2 (5 bases each). This CDR3 has 15 residues. The V gene's germline CDR1 is SGHDT and CDR2 YYEEEE. Deletions cut 2 bases from V and 0 bases from J, with 9 bases between. The CDR3 DNA reads TGTGCCAGCAGCTTCGGGGACCGCTCCTACAATGAGCAGTTCTTC. Translating gives CASSFGDRSYNEQFF.

This clonotype has at least ten counts. The chain is built from TRBV7-9 and TRBJ2-3; D unclear. CDR1 and CDR2 (germline): SEHNR, FQNEAQ (reference sequence). Trimming shortened V by 2 bases and J by 2 bases, and 11 bases separated the two germline ends. The CDR3 totals 15 residues. The CDR3 region is CASSLSYGYTDTQYF. Written as DNA, the CDR3 is TGTGCCAGCAGCTTATCGTACGGATACACAGATACGCAGTATTTT.